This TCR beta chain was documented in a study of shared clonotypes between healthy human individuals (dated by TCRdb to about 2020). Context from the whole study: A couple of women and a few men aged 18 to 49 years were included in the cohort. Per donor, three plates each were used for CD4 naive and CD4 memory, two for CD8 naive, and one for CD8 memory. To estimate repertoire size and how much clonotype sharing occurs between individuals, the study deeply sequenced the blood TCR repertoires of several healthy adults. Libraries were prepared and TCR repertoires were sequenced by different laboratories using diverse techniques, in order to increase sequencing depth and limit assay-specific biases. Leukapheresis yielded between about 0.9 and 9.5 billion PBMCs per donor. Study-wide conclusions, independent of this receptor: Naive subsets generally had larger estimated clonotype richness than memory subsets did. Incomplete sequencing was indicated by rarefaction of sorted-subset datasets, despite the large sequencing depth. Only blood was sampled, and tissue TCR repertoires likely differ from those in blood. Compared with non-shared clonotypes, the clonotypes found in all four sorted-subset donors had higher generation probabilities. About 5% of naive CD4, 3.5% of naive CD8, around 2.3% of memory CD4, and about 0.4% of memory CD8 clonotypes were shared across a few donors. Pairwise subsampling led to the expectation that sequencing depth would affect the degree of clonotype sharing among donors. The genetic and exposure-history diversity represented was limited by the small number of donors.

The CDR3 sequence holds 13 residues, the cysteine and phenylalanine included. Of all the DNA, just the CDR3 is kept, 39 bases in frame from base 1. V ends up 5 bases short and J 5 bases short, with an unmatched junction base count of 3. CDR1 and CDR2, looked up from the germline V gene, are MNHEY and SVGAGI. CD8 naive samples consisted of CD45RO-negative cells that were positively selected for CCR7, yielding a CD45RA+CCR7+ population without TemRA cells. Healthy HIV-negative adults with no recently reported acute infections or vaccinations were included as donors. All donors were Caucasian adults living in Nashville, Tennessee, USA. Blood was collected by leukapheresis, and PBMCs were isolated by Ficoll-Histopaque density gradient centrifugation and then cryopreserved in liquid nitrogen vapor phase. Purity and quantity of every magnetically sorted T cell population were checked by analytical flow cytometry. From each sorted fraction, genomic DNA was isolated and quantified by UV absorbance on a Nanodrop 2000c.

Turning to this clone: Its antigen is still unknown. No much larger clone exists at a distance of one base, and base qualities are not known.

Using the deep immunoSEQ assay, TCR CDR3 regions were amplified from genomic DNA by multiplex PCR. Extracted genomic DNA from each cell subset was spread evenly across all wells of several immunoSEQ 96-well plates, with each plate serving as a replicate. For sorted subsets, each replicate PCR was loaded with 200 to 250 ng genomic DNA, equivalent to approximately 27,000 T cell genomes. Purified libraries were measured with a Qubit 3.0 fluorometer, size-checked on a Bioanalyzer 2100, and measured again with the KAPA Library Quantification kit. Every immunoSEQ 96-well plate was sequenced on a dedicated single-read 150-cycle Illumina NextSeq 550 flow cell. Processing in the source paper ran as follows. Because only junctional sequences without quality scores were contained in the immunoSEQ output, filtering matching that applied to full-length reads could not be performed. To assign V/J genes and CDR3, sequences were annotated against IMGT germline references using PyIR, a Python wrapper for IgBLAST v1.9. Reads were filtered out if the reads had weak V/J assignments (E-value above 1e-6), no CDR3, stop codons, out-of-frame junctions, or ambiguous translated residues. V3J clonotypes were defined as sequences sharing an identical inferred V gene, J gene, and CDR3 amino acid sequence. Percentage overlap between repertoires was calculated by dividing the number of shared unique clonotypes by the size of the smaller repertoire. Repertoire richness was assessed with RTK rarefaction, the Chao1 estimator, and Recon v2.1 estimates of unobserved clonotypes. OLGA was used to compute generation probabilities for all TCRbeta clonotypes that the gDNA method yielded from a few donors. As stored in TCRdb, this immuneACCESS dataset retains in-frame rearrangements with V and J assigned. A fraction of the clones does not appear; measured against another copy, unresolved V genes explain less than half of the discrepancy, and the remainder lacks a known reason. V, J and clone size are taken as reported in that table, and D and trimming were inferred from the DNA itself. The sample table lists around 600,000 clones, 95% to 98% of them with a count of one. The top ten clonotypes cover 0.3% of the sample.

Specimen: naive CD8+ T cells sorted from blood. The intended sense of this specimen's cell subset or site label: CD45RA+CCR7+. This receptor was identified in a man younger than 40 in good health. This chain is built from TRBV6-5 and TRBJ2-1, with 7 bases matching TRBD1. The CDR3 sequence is CASSRQGDNEQFF. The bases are TGTGCCAGCAGTAGACAGGGCGACAATGAGCAGTTCTTC.